The TCR beta chain under discussion was sequenced for a study of T cell repertoires in cytomegalovirus infection. Study summary: Both a matching HLA type and CMV infection were indicated by public TCR beta signatures.

About this clonotype: Its cognate antigen is unknown.

TCRdb redid the calling of the reads with MiXCR, one entry per CDR3 protein. Here the sample spans fewer than 1,000,000 distinct CDR3 sequences, around 30% being singletons. The sample was cultured CD8+ T cells from PBMCs, taken from culture after CMV antigen stimulation. The receptor's source is a human donor in good health (CMV status not recorded). Some clones in this sample may be carry-over from other donors' samples.

The CDR3 nucleotides read TGCAGCGTTGAAGGGGGGTCGAACACTGAAGCTTTCTTT. The encoded protein is CSVEGGSNTEAFF. This chain joins TRBV29-1 and TRBJ1-1; D may be TRBD1 (5 bases). From germline, CDR1 is SQVTM and CDR2 ANQGSEA. CDR3 size: 13 residues. Trimming removed 1 base at V and 1 base at J, with 7 bases between.